This TCR beta chain originates from a study of T cell repertoires in cytomegalovirus infection (dated by TCRdb to between 2018 and 2021). About the investigation overall: Recently identified HLA-C-restricted CMV epitopes, whose presentation resists viral immunomodulation, were targeted by peptide stimulations together with well-studied HLA-B-restricted epitopes. Because public TCR beta signatures pointed to carriage of CMV infection together with the matching HLA type, the HLA type of each donor mattered for the analysis.

This clonotype occurred many times. The clone's antigen remains unknown. One base away there is no much larger clone; base qualities are not given. Sequencing instrument: Illumina HiSeq 1500. The raw public data were reprocessed by TCRdb itself: fastp quality trimming at Q25, MiXCR clonotype calling, in-frame beta chains only. Merged by CDR3 protein, the rows form single entries marked with the most common genes and DNA. The sample has approximately 310,000 distinct CDR3 sequences on record, around 25% of them singletons. 10% to 15% of the sample goes to the ten largest clones. A distance of 4 bases separates the germline ends of V and J, which lose 1 base and 12 bases respectively. The CDR3 measures 11 amino acids from cysteine to phenylalanine. Only the CDR3 DNA stays, 33 bases, in frame from base 1. General study outcomes and caveats: Cumulative frequency of public TCR beta family members discriminated carriers of CMV infection plus the relevant HLA type in this cohort and an independent approximately 340-donor cohort. The ex vivo response was dominated by HLA-C-restricted CMV-specific TCR beta clonotypes, and the single most frequent clonotype in two of eight donors was supplied by these HLA-C-restricted clonotypes.

In the paper's terms, the treatment or condition label means: in vitro stimulation with specific CMV peptide epitopes to enrich CMV-specific T cells. The sequence joins TRBV12-3 or TRBV12-4 to TRBJ1-6; no D segment can be confidently identified. This specimen was cultured PBMCs, taken from culture after CMV antigen stimulation. This TCR derives from a human donor in good health (CMV status not recorded). Some clones in this sample may be carry-over from other donors' samples. The sequenced DNA: TGTGCCAGCAGTTTAGGGCGACCCCTCCACTTT. It codes for CASSLGRPLHF.